These T cell receptor beta chains were read from a single sample in a study. MiXCR, run by TCRdb on the 5' RACE reads, gives a single entry per CDR3 protein. This sample carries under 45,000 distinct CDR3 sequences, around 20% of them seen once, and the ten largest clones take around 4%. Material: Tregs sorted from blood. The receptors derive from a female donor with breast cancer. CDR3s include the opening cysteine and the closing phenylalanine or tryptophan. Each record gives: D gene, V gene, J gene, clone size, CDR3 DNA, CDR3 protein. D genes are given only for firm matches. Clone size is not always given. Where it is, it says once, few, many or a class for expanded clones.

d_call: TRBD1; v_call: TRBV9; j_call: TRBJ2-7; clone_size: many; cdr3_nt: TGTGCCAGCAGCCTATCCGGGACAGCCGTCAACCCCTACGAGCAGTACTTC; cdr3_aa: CASSLSGTAVNPYEQYF
d_call: TRBD2; v_call: TRBV27; j_call: TRBJ2-7; clone_size: few; cdr3_nt: TGTGCCAGCAGTATTACTTCACTAGCGGGAAACTACGAGCAGTACTTC; cdr3_aa: CASSITSLAGNYEQYF
d_call: .; v_call: TRBV20-1; j_call: TRBJ2-2; clone_size: many; cdr3_nt: TGCAGTGCTAGAGATCAAAGGCTAGACACCGGGGAGCTGTTTTTT; cdr3_aa: CSARDQRLDTGELFF
d_call: TRBD2; v_call: TRBV5-6; j_call: TRBJ2-7; clone_size: few; cdr3_nt: TGTGCCAGCAGCTGGGGGGTTAGCGGGACCTTCTACGAGCAGTACTTC; cdr3_aa: CASSWGVSGTFYEQYF
d_call: TRBD1; v_call: TRBV9; j_call: TRBJ1-1; clone_size: .; cdr3_nt: TGTGCCAGCAGCGTAGGGGGAAGGGGGCTGGACACTGAAGCTTTCTTT; cdr3_aa: CASSVGGRGLDTEAFF
d_call: TRBD2; v_call: TRBV6-5; j_call: TRBJ2-2; clone_size: medium-sized; cdr3_nt: TGTGCCAGCAGTTACCCTAGCGGGGGCACCGGGGAGCTGTTTTTT; cdr3_aa: CASSYPSGGTGELFF
d_call: TRBD1; v_call: TRBV4-1; j_call: TRBJ1-2; clone_size: many; cdr3_nt: TGCGCCAGCAGCCAACCGGGACAGGGGAACTATGGCTACACCTTC; cdr3_aa: CASSQPGQGNYGYTF
d_call: .; v_call: TRBV28; j_call: TRBJ2-5; clone_size: .; cdr3_nt: TGTGCCAGCAGTTTAGTCGGGGGCGCAAAGACCCAGTACTTC; cdr3_aa: CASSLVGGAKTQYF
d_call: TRBD2; v_call: TRBV6-5; j_call: TRBJ2-7; clone_size: few; cdr3_nt: TGTGCCAGCAGACGGACTAGCGGGGGTCCCTACGAGCAGTACTTC; cdr3_aa: CASRRTSGGPYEQYF
d_call: TRBD1; v_call: TRBV7-9; j_call: TRBJ2-1; clone_size: .; cdr3_nt: TGTGCCAGCAGCCGGGTGGGACAGGGAAAATACAATGAGCAGTTCTTC; cdr3_aa: CASSRVGQGKYNEQFF
d_call: .; v_call: TRBV2; j_call: TRBJ2-1; clone_size: few; cdr3_nt: TGTGCCAGCAGTTGGACTCCCTACAATGAGCAGTTCTTC; cdr3_aa: CASSWTPYNEQFF
d_call: .; v_call: TRBV11-2; j_call: TRBJ2-7; clone_size: once; cdr3_nt: TGTGCCAGCAGCTTAGTTTTTGGGACCAACGAGCAGTACTTC; cdr3_aa: CASSLVFGTNEQYF
d_call: TRBD2; v_call: TRBV6-5; j_call: TRBJ2-1; clone_size: many; cdr3_nt: TGTGCCAGCGGATATCGACTAGCAATATCGGAGCAGTTCTTC; cdr3_aa: CASGYRLAISEQFF
d_call: TRBD2; v_call: TRBV12-3/TRBV12-4; j_call: TRBJ2-4; clone_size: .; cdr3_nt: TGTGCCAGCAGTGTCCGGGGGGTCGGAAACATTCAGTACTTC; cdr3_aa: CASSVRGVGNIQYF
d_call: TRBD1; v_call: TRBV12-3/TRBV12-4; j_call: TRBJ1-5; clone_size: .; cdr3_nt: TGTGCCAGCAGATCTCAGGGGGGAAATCAGCCCCAGCATTTT; cdr3_aa: CASRSQGGNQPQHF
d_call: .; v_call: TRBV7-9; j_call: TRBJ2-1; clone_size: few; cdr3_nt: TGTGCCAGCAGCTCGCAAGGGGGGTGGAATGAGCAGTTCTTC; cdr3_aa: CASSSQGGWNEQFF
d_call: TRBD1; v_call: TRBV2; j_call: TRBJ2-5; clone_size: many; cdr3_nt: TGTGCCAGCAGTCAACCCGGGACAGGAGAGTACTTC; cdr3_aa: CASSQPGTGEYF
d_call: TRBD1; v_call: TRBV2; j_call: TRBJ2-1; clone_size: once; cdr3_nt: TGTGCCAGCAGTGATCCGGGACAGGGGTACAATGAGCAGTTCTTC; cdr3_aa: CASSDPGQGYNEQFF
d_call: .; v_call: TRBV20-1; j_call: TRBJ2-7; clone_size: few; cdr3_nt: TGCAGTGCTAGAAAAACGGGACTCAACTACGAGCAGTACTTC; cdr3_aa: CSARKTGLNYEQYF
d_call: TRBD1; v_call: TRBV4-1; j_call: TRBJ1-5; clone_size: .; cdr3_nt: TGCGCCAGCAGCCTTGCCGGGACAGGGGGCAATCAGCCCCAGCATTTT; cdr3_aa: CASSLAGTGGNQPQHF
d_call: .; v_call: TRBV6-2/TRBV6-3; j_call: TRBJ2-3; clone_size: .; cdr3_nt: TGTGCCAGCAGCCTCCCCCGCTCCTCCACAGATACGCAGTATTTT; cdr3_aa: CASSLPRSSTDTQYF
d_call: .; v_call: TRBV28; j_call: TRBJ1-4; clone_size: many; cdr3_nt: TGTGCCAGCAGTACCGGGTTGCTGGCCACGAATGAAAAACTGTTTTTT; cdr3_aa: CASSTGLLATNEKLFF
d_call: TRBD1; v_call: TRBV27; j_call: TRBJ2-7; clone_size: few; cdr3_nt: TGTGCCAGCAGTAAGACAGGGGAAGGCTACGAGCAGTACTTC; cdr3_aa: CASSKTGEGYEQYF
d_call: .; v_call: TRBV27; j_call: TRBJ2-7; clone_size: many; cdr3_nt: TGTGCCAGCAGTGGCCCCGGGGTCGAGCAGTACTTC; cdr3_aa: CASSGPGVEQYF
d_call: .; v_call: TRBV12-3/TRBV12-4; j_call: TRBJ2-3; clone_size: few; cdr3_nt: TGTGCCAGCAGTTCTCCTCCCAGCACAGATACGCAGTATTTT; cdr3_aa: CASSSPPSTDTQYF
d_call: .; v_call: TRBV7-2; j_call: TRBJ1-6; clone_size: .; cdr3_nt: TGTGCCAGCAGATCAGGGTGGTCACCCCTCCACTTT; cdr3_aa: CASRSGWSPLHF
d_call: .; v_call: TRBV5-1; j_call: TRBJ2-3; clone_size: many; cdr3_nt: TGCGCCAGCAGCCTCGAAGGGGGAGTGGGCACAGATACGCAGTATTTT; cdr3_aa: CASSLEGGVGTDTQYF
d_call: .; v_call: TRBV9; j_call: TRBJ2-3; clone_size: .; cdr3_nt: TGTGCCAGCAGCGTAGAGGCTAGCGGCACAGATACGCAGTATTTT; cdr3_aa: CASSVEASGTDTQYF